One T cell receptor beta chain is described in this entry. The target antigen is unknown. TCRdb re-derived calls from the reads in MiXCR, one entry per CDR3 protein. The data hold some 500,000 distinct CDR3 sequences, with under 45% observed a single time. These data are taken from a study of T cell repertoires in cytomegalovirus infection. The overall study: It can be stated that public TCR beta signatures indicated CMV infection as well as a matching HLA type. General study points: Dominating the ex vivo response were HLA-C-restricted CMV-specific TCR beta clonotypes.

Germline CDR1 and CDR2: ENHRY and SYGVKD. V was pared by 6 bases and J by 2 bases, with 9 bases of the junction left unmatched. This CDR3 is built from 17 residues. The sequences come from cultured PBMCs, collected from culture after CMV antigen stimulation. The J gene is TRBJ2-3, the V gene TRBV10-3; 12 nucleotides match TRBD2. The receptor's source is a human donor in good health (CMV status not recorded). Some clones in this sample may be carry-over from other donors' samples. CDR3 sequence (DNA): TGTGCCATCAGGGCTAGCGGGGGGGCCTCCACCACAGATACGCAGTATTTT. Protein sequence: CAIRASGGASTTDTQYF.